Below, one TCR beta chain is given with its context. This CDR3 is built from 15 residues. CDR1 and CDR2 (germline): SGHRS, YFSETQ. Trimming cost V 3 bases and J 6 bases; bases outside gene matches: 5. Under the authors' procedure: Reference gene primer amplification gave estimated nucleated cell counts. Assay used: immunoSEQ multiplex PCR; TCRdb lists only in-frame clones, some missing. Clone size and V and J calls were adopted from that table, with D and trimming inferred from the DNA. Of about 330,000 clones detected, about 83% appear once; the ten largest clones hold 1.5% to 2%. This record belongs to a study of blood T cell repertoires in COVID-19. Study overall: From the United States, Italy and Spain came samples of acute and convalescent COVID-19. T cells, B-cell-depleted T cells, or PBMCs supplied cDNA or gDNA.

This clonotype originated in a woman between 50 and 59 years old with acute or convalescent COVID-19. This chain links TRBV5-1 with TRBJ1-6; 8 nucleotides line up with TRBD1. Sequenced material: peripheral blood. The CDR3, as DNA: TGCGCCAGCAGCTGGGGGACAGGTTTTAATTCACCCCTCCACTTT. Its protein product is CASSWGTGFNSPLHF.